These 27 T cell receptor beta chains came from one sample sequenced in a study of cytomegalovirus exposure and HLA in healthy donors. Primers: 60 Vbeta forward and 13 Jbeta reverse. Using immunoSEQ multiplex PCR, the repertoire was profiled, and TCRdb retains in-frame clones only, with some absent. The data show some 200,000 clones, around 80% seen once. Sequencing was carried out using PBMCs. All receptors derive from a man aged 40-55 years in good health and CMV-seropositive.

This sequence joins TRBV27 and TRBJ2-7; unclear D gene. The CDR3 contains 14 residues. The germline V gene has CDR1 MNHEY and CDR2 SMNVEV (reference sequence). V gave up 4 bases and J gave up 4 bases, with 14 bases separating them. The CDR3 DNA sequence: TGTGCCAGCAGTTACGGTTCCTCCCCTTACGAGCAGTACTTC. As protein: CASSYGSSPYEQYF.

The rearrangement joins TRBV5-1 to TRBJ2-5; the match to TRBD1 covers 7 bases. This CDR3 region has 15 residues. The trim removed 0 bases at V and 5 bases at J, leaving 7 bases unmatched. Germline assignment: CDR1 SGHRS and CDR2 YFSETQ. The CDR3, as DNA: TGCGCCAGCAGCTTGGTTGGGGACAGAGGGGAGACCCAGTACTTC. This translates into CASSLVGDRGETQYF.

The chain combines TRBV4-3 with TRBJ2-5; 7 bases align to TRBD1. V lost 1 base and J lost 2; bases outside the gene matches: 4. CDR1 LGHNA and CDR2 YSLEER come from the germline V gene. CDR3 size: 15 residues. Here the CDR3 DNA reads TGCGCCAGCAGCCAAGCTTCAGGGGGACAAGAGACCCAGTACTTC. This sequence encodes CASSQASGGQETQYF.

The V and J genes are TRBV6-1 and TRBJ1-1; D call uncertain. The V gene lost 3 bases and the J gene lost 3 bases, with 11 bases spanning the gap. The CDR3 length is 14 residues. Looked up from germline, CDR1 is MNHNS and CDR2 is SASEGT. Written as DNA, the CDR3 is TGTGCCAGCAGTGATCGAGGGTACCACACTGAAGCTTTCTTT. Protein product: CASSDRGYHTEAFF.

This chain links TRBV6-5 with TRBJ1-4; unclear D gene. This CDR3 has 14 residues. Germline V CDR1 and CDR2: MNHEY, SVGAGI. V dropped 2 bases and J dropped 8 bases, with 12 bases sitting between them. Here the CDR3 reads CASSYTKGGEKLFF. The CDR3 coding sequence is TGTGCCAGCAGTTACACCAAGGGAGGAGAAAAACTGTTTTTT.

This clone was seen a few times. As DNA, the CDR3 is TGCGCCAGCAGCTTGAACAGGGCGGAACTGTTTTTT. As protein: CASSLNRAELFF. The rearrangement links TRBV5-1 to TRBJ1-4; perhaps TRBD1 as D (6 bases). The V and J ends lost 1 base and 12 bases respectively, with 10 bases between them. The CDR3 has 12 amino acids. Germline CDR1 reads SGHRS; CDR2 reads YFSETQ.

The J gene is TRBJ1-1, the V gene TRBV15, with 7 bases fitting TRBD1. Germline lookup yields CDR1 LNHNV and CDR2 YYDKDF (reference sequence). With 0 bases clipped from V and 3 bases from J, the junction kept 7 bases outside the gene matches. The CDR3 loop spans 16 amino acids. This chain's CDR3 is CATSRENRGRYTEAFF. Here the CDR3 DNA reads TGTGCCACCAGCAGAGAGAACAGGGGTAGGTACACTGAAGCTTTCTTT.

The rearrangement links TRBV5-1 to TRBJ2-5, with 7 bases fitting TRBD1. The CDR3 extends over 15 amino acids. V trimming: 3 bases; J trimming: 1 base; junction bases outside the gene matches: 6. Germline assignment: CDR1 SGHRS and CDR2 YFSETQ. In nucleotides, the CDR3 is TGCGCCAGCAGCTCCCTACAGGGGTCCCAAGAGACCCAGTACTTC. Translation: CASSSLQGSQETQYF.

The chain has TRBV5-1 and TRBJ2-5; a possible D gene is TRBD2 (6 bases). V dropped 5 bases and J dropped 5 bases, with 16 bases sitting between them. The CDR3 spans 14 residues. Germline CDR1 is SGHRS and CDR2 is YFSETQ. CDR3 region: CASRPTTGVETQYF. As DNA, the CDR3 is TGCGCCAGCAGACCCACGACGGGGGTGGAGACCCAGTACTTC.

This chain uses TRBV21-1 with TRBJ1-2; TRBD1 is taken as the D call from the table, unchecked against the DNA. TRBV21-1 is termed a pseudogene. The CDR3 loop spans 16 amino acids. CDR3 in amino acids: CASSKVGQGGGSGYTF. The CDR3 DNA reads TGTGCCAGCAGCAAAGTGGGGCAGGGGGGTGGTTCGGGCTACACCTTC.

Written as DNA, the CDR3 is TGTGCCAGCTCACCCCGACAGGGGAGTCCCTACAATGAGCAGTTCTTC. Translated, it gives CASSPRQGSPYNEQFF. The chain uses TRBV18 and TRBJ2-1; 8 bases map to TRBD1. With V trimmed by 3 bases and J by 2 bases, 6 bases remained unmatched. In germline, CDR1 is KGHSH, CDR2 LQKENI. There are 16 residues in the CDR3.

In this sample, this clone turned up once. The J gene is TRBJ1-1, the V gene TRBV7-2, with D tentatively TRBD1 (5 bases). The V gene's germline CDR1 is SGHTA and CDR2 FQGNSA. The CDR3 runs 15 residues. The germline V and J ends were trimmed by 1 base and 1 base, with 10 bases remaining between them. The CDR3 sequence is CASSLVATANTEAFF. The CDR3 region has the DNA TGTGCCAGCAGCTTAGTTGCGACAGCGAACACTGAAGCTTTCTTT. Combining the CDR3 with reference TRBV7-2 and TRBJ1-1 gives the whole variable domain GAGVSQSPSNKVTEKGKDVELRCDPISGHTALYWYRQSLGQGLEFLIYFQGNSAPDKSGLPSDRFSAERTGGSVSTLTIQRTQQEDSAVYLCASSLVATANTEAFFGQGTRLTVV.

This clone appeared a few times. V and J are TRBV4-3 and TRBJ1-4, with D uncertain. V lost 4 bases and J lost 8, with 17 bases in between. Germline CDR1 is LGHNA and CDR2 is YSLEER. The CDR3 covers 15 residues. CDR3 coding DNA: TGCGCCAGCAGCCCCACCCTCGGGGTTAGAGAAAAACTGTTTTTT. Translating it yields CASSPTLGVREKLFF.

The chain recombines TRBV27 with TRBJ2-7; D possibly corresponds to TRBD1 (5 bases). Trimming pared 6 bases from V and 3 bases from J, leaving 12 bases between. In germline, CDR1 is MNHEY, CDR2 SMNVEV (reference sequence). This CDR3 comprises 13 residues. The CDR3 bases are TGTGCCAGCAGCCCCGACAGAATCTACGAGCAGTACTTC. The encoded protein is CASSPDRIYEQYF.

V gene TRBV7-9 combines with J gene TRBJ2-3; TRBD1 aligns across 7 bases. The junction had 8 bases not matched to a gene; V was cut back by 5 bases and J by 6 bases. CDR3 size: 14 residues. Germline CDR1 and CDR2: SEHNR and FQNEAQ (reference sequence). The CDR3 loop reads CASSVDREGDTQYF. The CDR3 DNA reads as TGTGCCAGCAGCGTTGACAGGGAAGGGGATACGCAGTATTTT.

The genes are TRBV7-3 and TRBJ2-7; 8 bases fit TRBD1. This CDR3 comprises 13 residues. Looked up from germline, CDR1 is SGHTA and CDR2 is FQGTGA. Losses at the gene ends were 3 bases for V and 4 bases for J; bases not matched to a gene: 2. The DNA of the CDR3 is TGTGCCAGCAGCTTGGACAGGGTTTACGAGCAGTACTTC. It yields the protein CASSLDRVYEQYF.

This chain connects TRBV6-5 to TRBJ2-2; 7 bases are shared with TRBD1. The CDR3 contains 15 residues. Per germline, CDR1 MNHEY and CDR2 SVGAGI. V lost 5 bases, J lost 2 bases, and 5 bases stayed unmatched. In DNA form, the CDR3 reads TGTGCCAGCAGTAGCCGACAGGGTAACACCGGGGAGCTGTTTTTT. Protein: CASSSRQGNTGELFF.

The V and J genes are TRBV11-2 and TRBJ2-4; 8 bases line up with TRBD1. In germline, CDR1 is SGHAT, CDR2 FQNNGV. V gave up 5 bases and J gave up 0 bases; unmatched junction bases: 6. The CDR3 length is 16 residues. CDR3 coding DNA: TGTGCCAGCAGCCTGACAGGGGCCCTAGCCAAAAACATTCAGTACTTC. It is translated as CASSLTGALAKNIQYF.

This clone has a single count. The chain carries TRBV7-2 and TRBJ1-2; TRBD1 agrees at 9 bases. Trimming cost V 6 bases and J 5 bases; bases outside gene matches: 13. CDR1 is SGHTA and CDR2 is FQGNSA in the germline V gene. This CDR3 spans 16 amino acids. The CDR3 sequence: CASRLTGTGNIYGYTF. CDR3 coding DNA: TGTGCCAGCAGACTCACCGGGACAGGGAATATTTATGGCTACACCTTC.

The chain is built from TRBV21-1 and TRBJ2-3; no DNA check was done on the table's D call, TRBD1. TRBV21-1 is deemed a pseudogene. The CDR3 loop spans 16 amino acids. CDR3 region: CASSKGGTGYTDTQYF. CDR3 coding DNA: TGTGCCAGCAGCAAAGGGGGGACAGGGTACACAGATACGCAGTATTTT.

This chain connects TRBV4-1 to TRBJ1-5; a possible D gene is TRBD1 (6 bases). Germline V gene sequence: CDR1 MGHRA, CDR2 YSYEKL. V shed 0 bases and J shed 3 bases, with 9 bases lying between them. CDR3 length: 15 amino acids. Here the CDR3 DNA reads TGCGCCAGCAGCCAAGACTCAGGGGCCAATCAGCCCCAGCATTTT. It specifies CASSQDSGANQPQHF.

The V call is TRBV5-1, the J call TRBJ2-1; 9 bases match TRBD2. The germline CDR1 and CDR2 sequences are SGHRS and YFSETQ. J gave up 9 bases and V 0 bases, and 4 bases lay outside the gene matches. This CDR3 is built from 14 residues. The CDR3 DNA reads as TGCGCCAGCAGCTTGGTGGCGGGGGGGGGTGAGCAGTTCTTC. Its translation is CASSLVAGGGEQFF.

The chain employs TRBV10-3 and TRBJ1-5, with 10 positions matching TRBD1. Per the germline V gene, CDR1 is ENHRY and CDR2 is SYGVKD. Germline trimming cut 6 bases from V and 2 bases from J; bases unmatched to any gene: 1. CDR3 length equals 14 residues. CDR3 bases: TGTGCCATCAGGGGGACAGGGGGCAATCAGCCCCAGCATTTT. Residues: CAIRGTGGNQPQHF.

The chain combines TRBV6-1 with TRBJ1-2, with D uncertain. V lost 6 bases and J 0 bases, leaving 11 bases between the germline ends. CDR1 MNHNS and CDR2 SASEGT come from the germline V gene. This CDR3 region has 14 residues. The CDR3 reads CASSPDWTNYGYTF. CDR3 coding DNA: TGTGCCAGCAGCCCGGACTGGACTAACTATGGCTACACCTTC.

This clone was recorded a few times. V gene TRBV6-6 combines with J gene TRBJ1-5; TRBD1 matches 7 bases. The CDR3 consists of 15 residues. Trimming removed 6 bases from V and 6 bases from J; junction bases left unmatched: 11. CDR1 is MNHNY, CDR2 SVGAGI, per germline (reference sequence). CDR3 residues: CASSLGGQAAQPQHF. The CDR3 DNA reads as TGTGCCAGCAGCCTAGGTGGACAGGCGGCTCAGCCCCAGCATTTT.

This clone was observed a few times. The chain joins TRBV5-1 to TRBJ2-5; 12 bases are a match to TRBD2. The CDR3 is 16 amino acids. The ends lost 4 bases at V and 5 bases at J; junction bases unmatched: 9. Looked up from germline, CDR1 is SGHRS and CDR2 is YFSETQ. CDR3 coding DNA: TGCGCCAGCAGCCCCTCTAGCGGGGGGGCCGGGGAGACCCAGTACTTC. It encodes CASSPSSGGAGETQYF.

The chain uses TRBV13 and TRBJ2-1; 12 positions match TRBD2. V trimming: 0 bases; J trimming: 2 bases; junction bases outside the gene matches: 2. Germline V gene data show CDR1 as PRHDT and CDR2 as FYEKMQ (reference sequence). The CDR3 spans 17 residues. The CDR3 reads CASSLGLAGGTYNEQFF. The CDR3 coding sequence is TGTGCCAGCAGCTTAGGCCTAGCGGGGGGGACCTACAATGAGCAGTTCTTC.